This entry describes one T cell receptor beta chain. Antigen unknown. The sample belongs to a study of T-cell memory formation after mild COVID-19. For the study at large: In these data, TCR clusters were largely donor specific.

TCRdb re-analysed the 5' RACE reads in MiXCR, keeping a single row per CDR3 protein. The table lists roughly 130,000 distinct CDR3 sequences, approximately 6.2% of them singletons. Study results and limitations: The study found balanced CD4/CD8 in clones contracting day 15 to 85 and a CD4+ lean in later expanders. The appearance of some responding clones in pre-infection memory suggested that cross-reactive memory joined. CD4+ contracting clones lay mainly in CM and EM, CD8+ ones in EMRA.

Germline CDR1 reads SGHRS; CDR2 reads YFSETQ. Trimming removed 5 bases from V and 8 bases from J, with 20 bases in between. This CDR3 comprises 15 residues. The V call is TRBV5-1, the J call TRBJ2-4, with unresolved D. Sequencing used PBMCs or a T cell subset sorted from them (not recorded which). The source is an adult woman who had mild COVID-19 (a few samples of this study predate the infection). Cell type and time point are not known. CDR3 loop: CASSPRAHGQDIQYF. The CDR3 nucleotides are TGCGCCAGCAGTCCCCGGGCCCACGGTCAGGACATTCAGTACTTC.